Listed here are 8 T cell receptor beta chains from one sample, sequenced in a study of cytomegalovirus exposure and HLA in healthy donors. PCR amplification relied on 60 Vbeta primers (plus 13 Jbeta primers). TCRdb's copy holds only in-frame clones and misses some; the assay was immunoSEQ multiplex PCR. The sample includes tens of thousands of clones, under 85% of them seen just once. Sequencing input: PBMCs. The receptors here all came from a woman between 35 and 50 years old in good health and CMV-seronegative.

The V and J genes are TRBV9 and TRBJ2-1; 7 nucleotides match TRBD2. The CDR3 spans 15 residues. CDR1 and CDR2 (germline): SGDLS, YYNGEE. Trimming cost V 2 bases and J 4 bases; bases outside gene matches: 6. CDR3 sequence: CASSVSLAVYNEQFF. CDR3 sequence (DNA): TGTGCCAGCAGCGTTTCCCTAGCGGTATACAATGAGCAGTTCTTC.

V usage is TRBV7-2 and J usage is TRBJ2-2; 11 nucleotides agree with TRBD2. Trimming removed 6 bases from V and 4 bases from J; junction bases left unmatched: 7. The V gene's germline CDR1 is SGHTA and CDR2 FQGNSA. This CDR3 has 16 amino acids. CDR3 residues: CASRVAGGLSTGELFF. The CDR3, as DNA: TGTGCCAGCAGGGTAGCGGGAGGGCTTTCCACCGGGGAGCTGTTTTTT. Drawing the rest from reference TRBV7-2 and TRBJ2-2, the complete variable domain is GAGVSQSPSNKVTEKGKDVELRCDPISGHTALYWYRQSLGQGLEFLIYFQGNSAPDKSGLPSDRFSAERTGGSVSTLTIQRTQQEDSAVYLCASRVAGGLSTGELFFGEGSRLTVL.

This chain uses TRBV28 with TRBJ2-5; possibly TRBD1 for D (6 bases). Germline assignment: CDR1 MDHEN and CDR2 SYDVKM. The CDR3 runs 14 residues. V shed 3 bases and J shed 5 bases, with 13 bases lying between them. The CDR3, as DNA: TGTGCCAGCAGTTTCCCCAGGGGCCTGGAGACCCAGTACTTC. It codes for CASSFPRGLETQYF.

This clone was picked up one time. The CDR3 here is CASSPRAPETQYF. The CDR3, as DNA: TGTGCCAGCAGTCCGAGGGCCCCAGAGACCCAGTACTTC. V and J are TRBV27 and TRBJ2-5, with TRBD2 as a possible D gene (5 bases). CDR1 is MNHEY, CDR2 SMNVEV, per germline (reference sequence). Trimming shortened V by 5 bases and J by 4 bases, and 11 bases separated the two germline ends. CDR3 length equals 13 residues.

The chain carries TRBV28 and TRBJ2-7; 7 bases align to TRBD1. Germline trimming cut 6 bases from V and 1 base from J; bases unmatched to any gene: 3. Per the germline V gene, CDR1 is MDHEN and CDR2 is SYDVKM. The CDR3 is 13 residues long. CDR3 residues: CASSPGQSYEQYF. CDR3 sequence (DNA): TGTGCCAGCAGCCCGGGACAGTCCTACGAGCAGTACTTC.

The gene calls are TRBV5-1 and TRBJ2-1, with 8 bases fitting TRBD2. Germline V gene lookup returns CDR1 SGHRS and CDR2 YFSETQ. V lost 4 bases, J lost 7 bases, and 7 bases stayed unmatched. The CDR3 length is 14 residues. This CDR3 reads CASSGPGLENEQFF. The CDR3 DNA sequence: TGCGCCAGCAGCGGGCCGGGACTAGAGAATGAGCAGTTCTTC.

This clone was detected only a few times. The chain employs TRBV7-2 and TRBJ2-1, with D hard to call. Trimming cost V 7 bases and J 8 bases, with 9 bases left between them. This CDR3 has 11 residues. The germline V gene has CDR1 SGHTA and CDR2 FQGNSA. CDR3 in DNA: TGTGCCAGCATCCAGGTCGATGAGCAGTTCTTC. This translates into CASIQVDEQFF.

The chain links TRBV6-1 to TRBJ2-1; D not resolved. Trimming cost V 6 bases and J 6 bases, with 9 bases left between them. CDR1 and CDR2 (germline): MNHNS, SASEGT. The CDR3 runs to 12 residues. DNA of the CDR3: TGTGCCAGCAGCTACCTTCTCAATGAGCAGTTCTTC. Translating it yields CASSYLLNEQFF.